Below, 22 T cell receptor beta chains from the same sample are listed, as sequenced in a study of cytomegalovirus exposure and HLA in healthy donors. The primer mix had 60 Vbeta and 13 Jbeta primers. Libraries were prepared by immunoSEQ multiplex PCR; TCRdb keeps only in-frame clonotypes and omits some of them. There are more than 45,000 clones in the sample, with 9% to 15% held by the top ten. The specimen sequenced was PBMCs. The receptors were sampled from a woman aged 25 to 45 in good health and CMV-seropositive.

The genes are TRBV7-9 and TRBJ1-2; the D is unclear. The CDR3 covers 12 residues. Germline V gives CDR1 SEHNR, CDR2 FQNEAQ (reference sequence). V dropped 2 bases and J dropped 3 bases, with 4 bases sitting between them. CDR3 residues: CASSLQDYGYTF. For the CDR3, the DNA is TGTGCCAGCAGCTTACAGGACTATGGCTACACCTTC. The variable domain in full, completed from reference TRBV7-9 and TRBJ1-2, reads DTGVSQNPRHKITKRGQNVTFRCDPISEHNRLYWYRQTLGQGPEFLTYFQNEAQLEKSRLLSDRFSAERPKGSFSTLEIQRTEQGDSAMYLCASSLQDYGYTFGSGTRLTVV.

The chain is built from TRBV6-1 and TRBJ1-2; D is uncertain. The CDR3 sequence is 13 residues long. Germline V gives CDR1 MNHNS, CDR2 SASEGT. Between the trimmed V and J ends, which lost 2 bases and 2 bases, there was a span of 6 bases. CDR3 DNA sequence: TGTGCCAGCAGTGAACAGTTGAACTATGGCTACACCTTC. It codes for CASSEQLNYGYTF.

This sequence joins TRBV4-1 and TRBJ1-2; perhaps TRBD1 as D (5 bases). This CDR3 is built from 17 residues. Germline V CDR1 and CDR2: MGHRA, YSYEKL. The V end lost 0 bases, the J end lost 4 bases, and 18 bases lay between the germline ends. The CDR3 DNA follows: TGCGCCAGCAGCCAAGAAGTGCGCGGGACCCGCTTCTATGGCTACACCTTC. Its protein product is CASSQEVRGTRFYGYTF.

The chain couples TRBV29-1 to TRBJ2-5, with D perhaps TRBD2 (6 bases). The CDR3 length is 13 residues. Germline V gene lookup returns CDR1 SQVTM and CDR2 ANQGSEA. Trimming took 4 bases from V and 2 from J, leaving 11 bases between them. CDR3 in amino acids: CSVGSGRQETQYF. The CDR3 DNA is TGCAGCGTTGGCTCCGGGAGACAAGAGACCCAGTACTTC. The whole variable domain, filled in from reference TRBV29-1 and TRBJ2-5, reads SAVISQKPSRDICQRGTSLTIQCQVDSQVTMMFWYRQQPGQSLTLIATANQGSEATYESGFVIDKFPISRPNLTFSTLTVSNMSPEDSSIYLCSVGSGRQETQYFGPGTRLLVL.

This chain uses TRBV5-6 with TRBJ2-3; D not certain. The germline gives CDR1 SGHDT, CDR2 YYEEEE. The CDR3 covers 13 residues. V shed 4 bases and J shed 14 bases, with 20 bases lying between them. The CDR3 here is CASSLFRVSSPYF. CDR3 DNA: TGTGCCAGCAGCCTTTTTCGCGTTTCATCTCCGTATTTT.

This chain links TRBV7-6 with TRBJ1-4; D unclear. CDR3 length equals 15 residues. The V end lost 4 bases, the J end lost 7 bases, and 16 bases lay between the germline ends. Germline V gene sequence: CDR1 SGHVS, CDR2 FNYEAQ. This CDR3 is CASSSSGLVAEKLFF. As DNA, the CDR3 is TGTGCCAGCAGCTCTTCAGGATTAGTCGCTGAAAAACTGTTTTTT.

This chain links TRBV11-2 with TRBJ1-5; 7 bases fit TRBD1. Trimming cost V 5 bases and J 7 bases; bases outside gene matches: 5. The CDR3 runs 13 residues. Germline V gives CDR1 SGHAT, CDR2 FQNNGV. DNA for the CDR3: TGTGCCAGCAGCACTCACAGGGGCCAGCCCCAGCATTTT. Encoded protein: CASSTHRGQPQHF.

The chain couples TRBV28 to TRBJ1-1, with 8 bases aligning to TRBD1. CDR1 and CDR2 (germline): MDHEN, SYDVKM. V lost 6 bases, J lost 3 bases, and 6 bases stayed unmatched. The CDR3 runs 14 residues. The CDR3 loop reads CASRPYRGDTEAFF. CDR3 nucleotide sequence: TGTGCCAGCAGACCTTACAGGGGGGACACTGAAGCTTTCTTT.

The V gene is TRBV13, the J gene TRBJ2-1; 12 nucleotides align to TRBD2. The CDR3 is 15 residues long. Germline trimming cut 4 bases from V and 7 bases from J; bases unmatched to any gene: 5. Germline-derived CDR1 and CDR2 are PRHDT and FYEKMQ (reference sequence). In DNA form, the CDR3 reads TGTGCCAGCAGCTCACGACTAGCGGGAGTGAATGAGCAGTTCTTC. It translates to CASSSRLAGVNEQFF.

The chain links TRBV28 to TRBJ2-7, with a weak D call TRBD1 (6 bases). From germline, CDR1 is MDHEN and CDR2 SYDVKM. The germline V and J ends were trimmed by 2 bases and 5 bases, with 10 bases remaining between them. The CDR3 runs 13 residues. The CDR3 DNA is TGTGCCAGCAGTTTAACAGGGCCGCACGAGCAGTACTTC. Translating gives CASSLTGPHEQYF.

Note on this clone: Other DNA sequences in this sample translate to the same CDR3. This chain joins TRBV10-2 and TRBJ1-2; TRBD1 matches at 7 bases. The junction had 2 bases not matched to a gene; V was cut back by 6 bases and J by 4 bases. Germline-derived CDR1 and CDR2 are WSHSY and SAAADI. The length of the CDR3 is 12 residues. CDR3 coding DNA: TGCGCCAGCAGGCGGGACAGCTATGGCTACACCTTC. Amino acid sequence: CASRRDSYGYTF.

The chain links TRBV5-4 to TRBJ2-7; maybe TRBD1 (8 bases). CDR3 length: 17 amino acids. Per germline, CDR1 SGHNT and CDR2 YYREEE (reference sequence). The V gene lost 4 bases and the J gene lost 3 bases, with 23 bases spanning the gap. The CDR3 loop reads CASSPGTGGTKYYEQYF. The CDR3, as DNA: TGTGCCAGCAGCCCCGGGACAGGAGGGACTAAATACTACGAGCAGTACTTC. Filled out from reference TRBV5-4 and TRBJ2-7, the complete variable domain reads ETGVTQSPTHLIKTRGQQVTLRCSSQSGHNTVSWYQQALGQGPQFIFQYYREEENGRGNFPPRFSGLQFPNYSSELNVNALELDDSALYLCASSPGTGGTKYYEQYFGPGTRLTVT.

The V gene is TRBV20-1, the J gene TRBJ1-1; D is uncertain. This CDR3 comprises 11 residues. The V end lost 3 bases, the J end lost 10 bases, and 12 bases lay between the germline ends. Germline V gene lookup returns CDR1 DFQATT and CDR2 SNEGSKA (reference sequence). For the CDR3, the DNA is TGCAGTGCTAGTATTATCTGCGGAGCTTTCTTT. This gives the protein CSASIICGAFF.

This rearrangement joins TRBV29-1 to TRBJ1-2; 12 positions agree with TRBD1. This CDR3 spans 12 amino acids. CDR1 SQVTM and CDR2 ANQGSEA come from the germline V gene. V was clipped by 8 bases and J by 7 bases; unmatched bases: 5. CDR3: CSTGQGALGYTF. CDR3 nucleotides: TGCAGCACGGGACAGGGGGCGCTTGGCTACACCTTC.

The chain couples TRBV18 to TRBJ2-3; possibly TRBD2 for D (6 bases). Germline V gives CDR1 KGHSH, CDR2 LQKENI. V gave up 3 bases and J gave up 0 bases, with 16 bases separating them. This CDR3 spans 17 amino acids. DNA of the CDR3: TGTGCCAGCTCACCGCAACTGGGGGGATTCAGCACAGATACGCAGTATTTT. Residues: CASSPQLGGFSTDTQYF.

The DNA for the CDR3 is TGTGCCAGCAGCATCGGACAGGGGGCCGAAAAACTGTTTTTT. Translation gives CASSIGQGAEKLFF. This chain joins TRBV28 and TRBJ1-4, with TRBD1 identical over 11 bases. The CDR3 totals 14 residues. Unmatched junction bases numbered 5, after V lost 6 bases and J lost 8 bases. Germline loops: CDR1 MDHEN, CDR2 SYDVKM. Combining the CDR3 with reference TRBV28 and TRBJ1-4 gives the whole variable domain DVKVTQSSRYLVKRTGEKVFLECVQDMDHENMFWYRQDPGLGLRLIYFSYDVKMKEKGDIPEGYSVSREKKERFSLILESASTNQTSMYLCASSIGQGAEKLFFGSGTQLSVL.

The V gene is TRBV7-9, the J gene TRBJ2-1; D ambiguous. The CDR3 length is 15 residues. V shed 2 bases and J shed 4 bases, with 12 bases lying between them. Germline V gene data show CDR1 as SEHNR and CDR2 as FQNEAQ (reference sequence). CDR3 residues: CASSLRSVQYNEQFF. DNA of the CDR3: TGTGCCAGCAGCTTAAGGAGCGTTCAATACAATGAGCAGTTCTTC.

The genes are TRBV10-1 and TRBJ1-2, with D hard to call. The V end lost 3 bases, the J end lost 4 bases, and 9 bases lay between the germline ends. Per the germline V gene, CDR1 is WNHNN and CDR2 is SYGVQD (reference sequence). There are 13 residues in the CDR3. In nucleotides, the CDR3 is TGCGCCAGCAGTGAAGACTCCCGCTATGGCTACACCTTC. It yields the protein CASSEDSRYGYTF.

The gene calls are TRBV19 and TRBJ2-3, with TRBD2 identical over 9 bases. The germline CDR1 and CDR2 sequences are LNHDA and SQIVND (reference sequence). CDR3 size: 13 residues. The junction had 1 base not matched to a gene; V was cut back by 6 bases and J by 3 bases. DNA of the CDR3: TGTGCCAGTAGGACTAGCGGAACAGATACGCAGTATTTT. Its translation: CASRTSGTDTQYF.

V usage is TRBV13 and J usage is TRBJ2-3; TRBD2 is a possible D gene (6 bases). This CDR3 region has 12 residues. Trimming shortened V by 6 bases and J by 8 bases, and 12 bases separated the two germline ends. Germline CDR1 is PRHDT and CDR2 is FYEKMQ (reference sequence). The CDR3 region has the DNA TGTGCCAGCAGATTAACCGGGGGTACGCAGTATTTT. Its protein is CASRLTGGTQYF.

The chain has TRBV30 and TRBJ1-5; D call uncertain. Germline loops: CDR1 GTSNPN, CDR2 SVGIG (reference sequence). There are 11 residues in the CDR3. The germline V and J ends were trimmed by 5 bases and 3 bases, with 5 bases remaining between them. This CDR3 is CAWDNNQPQHF. Here the CDR3 DNA reads TGTGCCTGGGACAACAATCAGCCCCAGCATTTT.

This chain joins TRBV6-5 and TRBJ2-7, with 10 bases that match TRBD2. Looked up from germline, CDR1 is MNHEY and CDR2 is SVGAGI. The CDR3 has 16 amino acids. The junction had 7 bases not matched to a gene; V was cut back by 1 base and J by 4 bases. CDR3 loop: CASSYWSGGAVYEQYF. The CDR3 bases are TGTGCCAGCAGTTACTGGAGCGGGGGGGCGGTATACGAGCAGTACTTC.